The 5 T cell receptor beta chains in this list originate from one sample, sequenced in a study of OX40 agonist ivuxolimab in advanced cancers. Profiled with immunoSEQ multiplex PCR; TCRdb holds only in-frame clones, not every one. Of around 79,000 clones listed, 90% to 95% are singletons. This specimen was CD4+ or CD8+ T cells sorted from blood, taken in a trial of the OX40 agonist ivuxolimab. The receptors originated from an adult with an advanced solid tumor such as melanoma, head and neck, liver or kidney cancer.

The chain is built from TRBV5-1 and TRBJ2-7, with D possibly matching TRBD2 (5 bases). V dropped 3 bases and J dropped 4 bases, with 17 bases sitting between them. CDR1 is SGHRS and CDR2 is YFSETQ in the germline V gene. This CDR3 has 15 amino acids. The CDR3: CASSSQGRVGYEQYF. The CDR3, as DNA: TGCGCCAGCAGCTCCCAAGGGCGGGTGGGTTACGAGCAGTACTTC.

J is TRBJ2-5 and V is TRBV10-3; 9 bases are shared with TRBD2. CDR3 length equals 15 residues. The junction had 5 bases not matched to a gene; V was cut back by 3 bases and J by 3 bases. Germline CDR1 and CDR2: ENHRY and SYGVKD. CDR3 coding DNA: TGTGCCATCAGTGACCCCGGGACTAGCAAAGAGACCCAGTACTTC. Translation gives CAISDPGTSKETQYF.

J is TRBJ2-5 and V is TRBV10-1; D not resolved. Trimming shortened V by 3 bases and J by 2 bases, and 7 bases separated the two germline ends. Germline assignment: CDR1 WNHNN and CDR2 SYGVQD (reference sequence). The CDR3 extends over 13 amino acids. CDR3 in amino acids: CASSENRQETQYF. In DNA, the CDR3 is TGCGCCAGCAGTGAAAACAGACAAGAGACCCAGTACTTC.

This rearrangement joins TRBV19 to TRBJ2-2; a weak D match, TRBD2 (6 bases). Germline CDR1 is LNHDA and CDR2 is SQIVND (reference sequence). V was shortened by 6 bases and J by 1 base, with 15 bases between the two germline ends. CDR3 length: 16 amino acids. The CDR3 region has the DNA TGTGCCAGTAGAACTAAGGGCGGGATGAACACCGGGGAGCTGTTTTTT. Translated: CASRTKGGMNTGELFF.

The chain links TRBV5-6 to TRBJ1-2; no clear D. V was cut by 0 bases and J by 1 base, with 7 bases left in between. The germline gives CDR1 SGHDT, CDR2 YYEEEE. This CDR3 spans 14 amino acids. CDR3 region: CASSLGSVNYGYTF. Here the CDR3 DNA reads TGTGCCAGCAGCTTGGGGTCCGTTAACTATGGCTACACCTTC.